What follows describes a single TCR beta chain. Sequenced by immunoSEQ multiplex PCR; TCRdb stores in-frame clones only, minus some. The sample holds some 83,000 clones, roughly 83% seen once. This entry is derived from a study of OX40 agonist ivuxolimab in advanced cancers. Overall study context: Every 2 weeks, patients got intravenous ivuxolimab at one of six dose levels (0.01-10 mg/kg).

This receptor was obtained from an adult with an advanced solid tumor such as melanoma, head and neck, liver or kidney cancer. The material sequenced was CD4+ or CD8+ T cells sorted from blood, taken in a trial of the OX40 agonist ivuxolimab.

The CDR3 reads CASNRNTEAFF. In nucleotides, the CDR3 is TGTGCCAGTAACAGGAACACTGAAGCTTTCTTT. V gene TRBV19 combines with J gene TRBJ1-1; D gene unclear. CDR3 length: 11 amino acids. V was clipped by 7 bases and J by 1 base, with 4 bases between them. The germline V gene encodes CDR1 LNHDA and CDR2 SQIVND (reference sequence).